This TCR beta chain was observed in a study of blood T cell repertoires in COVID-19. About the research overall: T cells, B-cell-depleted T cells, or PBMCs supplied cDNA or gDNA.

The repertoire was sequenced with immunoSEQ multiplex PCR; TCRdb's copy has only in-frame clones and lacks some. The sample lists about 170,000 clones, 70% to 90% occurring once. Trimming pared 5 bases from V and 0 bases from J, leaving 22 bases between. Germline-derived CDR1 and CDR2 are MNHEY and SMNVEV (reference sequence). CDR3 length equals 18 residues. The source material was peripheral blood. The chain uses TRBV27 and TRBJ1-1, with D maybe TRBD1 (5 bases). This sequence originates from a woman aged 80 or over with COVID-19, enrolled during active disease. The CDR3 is CASSLAYTRQYMNTEAFF. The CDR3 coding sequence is TGTGCCAGCAGTCTCGCATACACCCGACAGTACATGAACACTGAAGCTTTCTTT.